These T cell receptor beta chains were read from a single sample in a study of cytomegalovirus exposure and HLA in healthy donors. Libraries were prepared by immunoSEQ multiplex PCR; TCRdb keeps only in-frame clonotypes and omits some of them. Of around 140,000 clones in the sample, about 95% are singletons; the top ten hold roughly 1.9%. The sample was PBMCs. All receptors derive from a young man in good health and CMV-seropositive. The CDR3 runs from the conserved cysteine through the conserved F or W. The D gene is left open where the match is weak. Not all rows give a size; the values are once, few, many and, for expanded clones, a class.

TRBV4-2	-	-	TRBJ2-7	CASSDWSEQYF	TGTGCCAGCAGCGACTGGTCCGAGCAGTACTTC
TRBV19	-	TRBD2	TRBJ2-7	CASGVGLAGGKHEQYF	TGTGCCAGCGGCGTCGGACTAGCGGGAGGGAAGCACGAGCAGTACTTC
TRBV6-1	-	TRBD1	TRBJ2-2	CASSGIGQGGGELFF	TGTGCCAGCAGTGGAATCGGACAGGGAGGCGGGGAGCTGTTTTTT
TRBV4-1	-	-	TRBJ1-1	CASSQELTGNTEAFF	TGCGCCAGCAGCCAAGAGCTAACGGGGAACACTGAAGCTTTCTTT
TRBV7-8	-	-	TRBJ1-4	CASSARADRRWGSRGEKLFF	TGTGCCAGCAGCGCAAGAGCTGACAGGAGGTGGGGGAGTCGCGGTGAAAAACTGTTTTTT
TRBV2	-	-	TRBJ1-4	CASSNRDPLRGNEKLFF	TGTGCCAGCAGCAACCGGGACCCTCTCAGGGGTAATGAAAAACTGTTTTTT
TRBV28	-	-	TRBJ1-5	CASTGSVSNQPQHF	TGTGCCAGCACGGGATCCGTGAGCAATCAGCCCCAGCATTTT
TRBV28	-	-	TRBJ1-1	CASSQTPLDSEAFF	TGTGCCAGCAGTCAAACGCCGTTAGATAGTGAAGCTTTCTTT
TRBV6-5	-	TRBD2	TRBJ2-5	CASSSVQGLAGETQYF	TGTGCCAGCAGTTCCGTCCAGGGACTAGCGGGGGAGACCCAGTACTTC
TRBV5-6	-	TRBD1	TRBJ1-5	CASSIRGQGNQPQHF	TGTGCCAGCAGCATCAGGGGGCAGGGGAATCAGCCCCAGCATTTT
TRBV6-6	-	TRBD2	TRBJ2-1	CASTYPTSGTDEQFF	TGTGCCAGCACCTACCCGACTAGCGGGACGGATGAGCAGTTCTTC
TRBV19	-	TRBD1	TRBJ2-1	CASSTYRGLFNEQFF	TGTGCCAGTAGTACGTACAGGGGGTTATTCAATGAGCAGTTCTTC
TRBV4-1	-	-	TRBJ1-1	CASSQKGLEAFF	TGCGCCAGCAGCCAAAAGGGACTTGAAGCTTTCTTT
TRBV6-1	-	TRBD1	TRBJ1-1	CASIRDRGTEAFF	TGTGCCAGTATTAGGGACAGAGGGACTGAAGCTTTCTTT
TRBV6-1	-	-	TRBJ1-2	CASSSHRGYTF	TGTGCCAGCAGTTCTCATAGAGGCTACACCTTC
TRBV5-4	-	TRBD2	TRBJ2-1	CASSARREGAYNEQFF	TGTGCCAGCAGCGCGCGGCGGGAGGGCGCCTACAATGAGCAGTTCTTC
TRBV18	-	TRBD2	TRBJ2-7	CASSPPFESLAGATYEQYF	TGTGCCAGCTCACCACCGTTCGAAAGTTTAGCGGGAGCTACCTACGAGCAGTACTTC
TRBV4-2	few	-	TRBJ1-2	CASSQDFQGSGYTF	TGTGCCAGCAGCCAAGATTTCCAGGGGTCCGGCTACACCTTC
TRBV28	-	TRBD1	TRBJ2-7	CASSPGGAVQYF	TGTGCCAGCAGCCCAGGGGGCGCGGTGCAGTACTTC
TRBV4-1	-	-	TRBJ2-1	CASSQDQGHEQFF	TGCGCCAGCAGCCAAGATCAGGGGCATGAGCAGTTCTTC
TRBV2	-	TRBD1	TRBJ1-2	CARQRDSHLYGYTF	TGTGCCAGACAGAGGGACAGCCATTTGTATGGCTACACCTTC
TRBV28	-	-	TRBJ2-1	CAASLPEGSYNEQFF	TGTGCCGCCTCGCTTCCGGAGGGCTCCTACAATGAGCAGTTCTTC
TRBV28	-	-	TRBJ1-1	CASTLSGGGPAFF	TGTGCCAGCACCCTTTCGGGGGGTGGTCCAGCTTTCTTT
TRBV4-2	-	TRBD2	TRBJ2-5	CASSQDGSGRGNQETQYF	TGTGCCAGCAGCCAAGATGGCAGCGGGAGAGGAAACCAAGAGACCCAGTACTTC
TRBV29-1	few	-	TRBJ1-1	CSVGVVGSLEAFF	TGCAGCGTTGGGGTGGTAGGGAGCCTTGAAGCTTTCTTT
TRBV2	-	TRBD1	TRBJ2-7	CASSGDREGGEQYF	TGTGCCAGCAGTGGGGACAGGGAGGGCGGCGAGCAGTACTTC
TRBV27	-	-	TRBJ1-6	CASREGVYNSPLHF	TGTGCCAGCAGGGAGGGTGTTTATAATTCACCCCTCCACTTT
TRBV28	-	TRBD2	TRBJ2-7	CASTQPTSGEQYF	TGTGCCAGCACCCAACCGACTAGCGGCGAGCAGTACTTC
TRBV10-3	-	TRBD2	TRBJ2-1	CAIGTSGANAAYNEQFF	TGTGCCATAGGGACTAGCGGGGCTAACGCAGCCTACAATGAGCAGTTCTTC
TRBV6-6	-	TRBD2	TRBJ2-2	CASSYPAGDHTGELFF	TGTGCCAGCAGTTACCCAGCGGGAGACCACACCGGGGAGCTGTTTTTT
TRBV7-8	-	TRBD2	TRBJ2-1	CASSLGLANYNEQFF	TGTGCCAGCAGCTTGGGACTAGCCAACTACAATGAGCAGTTCTTC
TRBV19	-	TRBD1	TRBJ1-5	CASTVRQGTSNQPQHF	TGTGCCAGTACGGTGCGACAGGGGACGAGCAATCAGCCCCAGCATTTT
TRBV6-6	-	TRBD1	TRBJ1-5	CASSYSDRNQPQHF	TGTGCCAGCAGTTACTCGGACAGGAATCAGCCCCAGCATTTT
TRBV5-1	-	TRBD2	TRBJ2-7	CASSFTSGSFYEQYF	TGCGCCAGCAGCTTCACTAGCGGGAGTTTCTACGAGCAGTACTTC
TRBV25-1	-	-	TRBJ1-1	CASGRGSEAFF	TGTGCCAGCGGAAGGGGGTCTGAAGCTTTCTTT
TRBV7-2	-	TRBD2	TRBJ2-3	CASSAGLAGFGDTQYF	TGTGCCAGCAGCGCAGGACTAGCGGGATTTGGAGATACGCAGTATTTT
TRBV11-3	-	-	TRBJ2-7	CASSLSGDIYEQYF	TGTGCCAGCAGCTTATCTGGGGACATCTACGAGCAGTACTTC
TRBV29-1	once	-	TRBJ2-5	CSGANQETQYF	TGCAGCGGCGCAAATCAAGAGACCCAGTACTTC
TRBV5-5	-	TRBD1	TRBJ1-5	CASSLGQGSQPQHF	TGTGCCAGCAGCTTGGGACAGGGCTCTCAGCCCCAGCATTTT
TRBV6-5	-	-	TRBJ2-7	CASSYGQGSSYEQYF	TGTGCCAGCAGTTACGGCCAGGGGAGCTCCTACGAGCAGTACTTC
TRBV6-5	-	-	TRBJ2-3	CASRLGPTSTDTQYF	TGTGCCAGCAGGCTGGGGCCAACTAGCACAGATACGCAGTATTTT
TRBV19	-	-	TRBJ1-2	CASSIVGSYGYTF	TGTGCCAGTAGTATAGTTGGGAGCTATGGCTACACCTTC
TRBV5-1	-	TRBD2	TRBJ2-3	CASGKLAGTDTQYF	TGCGCCAGCGGGAAACTAGCGGGAACAGATACGCAGTATTTT
TRBV18	once	TRBD2	TRBJ2-3	CASSPRVPSGFTDTQYF	TGTGCCAGCTCACCACGGGTCCCTAGCGGGTTCACAGATACGCAGTATTTT
TRBV28	-	TRBD2	TRBJ2-2	CASLLAGVTGELFF	TGTGCCAGCTTACTAGCGGGAGTTACGGGGGAGCTGTTTTTT
TRBV19	-	-	TRBJ2-5	CASSPVPIVGSASNSKETQYF	TGTGCCAGTAGTCCAGTCCCCATCGTGGGTAGCGCAAGCAATTCCAAAGAGACCCAGTACTTC
TRBV7-8	-	-	TRBJ2-7	CASSLPDRSSYEQYF	TGTGCCAGCAGCTTACCCGACAGGAGCTCCTACGAGCAGTACTTC
TRBV19	-	-	TRBJ2-1	CASSIPLLEQFF	TGTGCCAGTAGTATACCTTTGTTGGAGCAGTTCTTC
TRBV2	-	-	TRBJ1-1	CASSEGPRTDKAFF	TGTGCCAGCAGTGAAGGGCCTCGGACGGACAAAGCTTTCTTT
TRBV5-1	-	-	TRBJ2-3	CASSLDAEPTDTQYF	TGCGCCAGCAGCTTGGATGCGGAGCCCACAGATACGCAGTATTTT
TRBV9	-	TRBD1	TRBJ2-7	CASSAFSTGAQNEQYF	TGTGCCAGCAGCGCCTTCTCGACAGGGGCCCAGAACGAGCAGTACTTC
TRBV5-1	once	-	TRBJ2-1	CASSARQGGPYNEQFF	TGCGCCAGCAGCGCCCGGCAGGGGGGCCCCTACAATGAGCAGTTCTTC
TRBV29-1	-	TRBD1	TRBJ1-1	CSVESGQGTTEAFF	TGCAGCGTTGAATCGGGACAGGGGACCACTGAAGCTTTCTTT